Sequencing of this T cell receptor (beta chain) was carried out in a study of identical twins. TCRdb independently ran MiXCR on the 5' RACE reads; one entry per CDR3 protein. The sample consists of around 1.7 million distinct CDR3 sequences, under 35% of them appearing once. This clonotype was seen only a few times. All of the donors were Caucasians in good health. The CDR3 spans 12 residues. Germline-derived CDR1 and CDR2 are DFQATT and SNEGSKA (reference sequence). V lost 1 base, J lost 2 bases, and 4 bases lay in between. The J gene is TRBJ2-3, the V gene TRBV20-1; D unclear. Sequencing was carried out using cord blood. The receptor's source is a newborn girl in good health. The CDR3 DNA sequence: TGCAGTGCTAGAGCCGTCACAGATACGCAGTATTTT. Translation gives CSARAVTDTQYF.